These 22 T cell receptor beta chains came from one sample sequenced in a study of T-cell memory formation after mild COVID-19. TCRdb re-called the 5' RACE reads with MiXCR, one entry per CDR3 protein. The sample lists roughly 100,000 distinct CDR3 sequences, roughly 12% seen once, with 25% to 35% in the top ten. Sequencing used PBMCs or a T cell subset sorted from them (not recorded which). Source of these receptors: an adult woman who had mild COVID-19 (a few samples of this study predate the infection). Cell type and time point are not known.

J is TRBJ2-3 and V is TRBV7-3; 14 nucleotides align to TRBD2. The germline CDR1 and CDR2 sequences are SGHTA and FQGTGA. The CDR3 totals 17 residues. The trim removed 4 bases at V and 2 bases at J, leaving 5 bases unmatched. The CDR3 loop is CASSSPGLAGVTDTQYF. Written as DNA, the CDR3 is TGTGCCAGCAGCTCCCCGGGACTAGCGGGGGTCACAGATACGCAGTATTTT. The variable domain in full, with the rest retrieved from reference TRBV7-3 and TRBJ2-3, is GAGVSQTPSNKVTEKGKYVELRCDPISGHTALYWYRQSLGQGPEFLIYFQGTGAADDSGLPNDRFFAVRPEGSVSTLKIQRTERGDSAVYLCASSSPGLAGVTDTQYFGPGTRLTVL.

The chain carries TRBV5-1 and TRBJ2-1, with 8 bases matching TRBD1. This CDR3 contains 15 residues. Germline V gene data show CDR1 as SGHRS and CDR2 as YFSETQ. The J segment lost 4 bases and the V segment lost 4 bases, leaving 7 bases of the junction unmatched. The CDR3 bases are TGCGCCAGCAGCCCTGGGACAGGAGATTACAATGAGCAGTTCTTC. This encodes CASSPGTGDYNEQFF.

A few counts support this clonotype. In nucleotides, the CDR3 is TGTGCCAGCAAGGGGACTTTTTCAGATACGCAGTATTTT. This codes for CASKGTFSDTQYF. The rearrangement uses TRBV12-3 or TRBV12-4 and TRBJ2-3; TRBD2 might be the D (6 bases). The V gene lost 7 bases and the J gene lost 4 bases, with 12 bases spanning the gap. The CDR3 is 13 residues long.

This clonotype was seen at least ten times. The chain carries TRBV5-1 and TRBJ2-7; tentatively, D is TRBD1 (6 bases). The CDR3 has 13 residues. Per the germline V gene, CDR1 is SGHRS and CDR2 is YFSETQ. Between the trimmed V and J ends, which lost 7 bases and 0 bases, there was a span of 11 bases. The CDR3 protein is CASQEDSSYEQYF. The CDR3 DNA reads TGCGCCAGCCAGGAGGACAGCTCCTACGAGCAGTACTTC.

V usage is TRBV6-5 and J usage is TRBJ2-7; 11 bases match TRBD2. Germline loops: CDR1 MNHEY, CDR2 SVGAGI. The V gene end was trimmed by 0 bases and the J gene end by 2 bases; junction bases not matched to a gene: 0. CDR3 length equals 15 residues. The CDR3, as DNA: TGTGCCAGCAGTTACTCGACTAGCGGGGCCTACGAGCAGTACTTC. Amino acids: CASSYSTSGAYEQYF.

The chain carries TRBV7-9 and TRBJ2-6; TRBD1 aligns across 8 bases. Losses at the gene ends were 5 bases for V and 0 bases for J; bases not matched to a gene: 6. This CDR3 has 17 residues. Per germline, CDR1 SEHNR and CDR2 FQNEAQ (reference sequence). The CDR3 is CASSPDRDTSGANVLTF. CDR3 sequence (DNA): TGTGCCAGCAGCCCGGACAGGGACACCTCTGGGGCCAACGTCCTGACTTTC.

The CDR3 reads CSASRSYTEAFF. CDR3 sequence (DNA): TGCAGTGCTAGTCGGTCATACACTGAAGCTTTCTTT. The rearrangement uses TRBV20-1 and TRBJ1-1; D not certain. V was trimmed by 3 bases and J by 3 bases, leaving 8 bases between them. The CDR3 sequence is 12 residues long. Germline-derived CDR1 and CDR2 are DFQATT and SNEGSKA (reference sequence).

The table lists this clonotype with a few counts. The DNA of the CDR3 is TGTGCCAGCAGCTTAGCCAGAGGCTCCTACAATGAGCAGTTCTTC. As protein: CASSLARGSYNEQFF. The chain links TRBV7-6 to TRBJ2-1; D gene unclear. This CDR3 region has 15 residues. Germline loops: CDR1 SGHVS, CDR2 FNYEAQ. Trimming pared 0 bases from V and 0 bases from J, leaving 6 bases between.

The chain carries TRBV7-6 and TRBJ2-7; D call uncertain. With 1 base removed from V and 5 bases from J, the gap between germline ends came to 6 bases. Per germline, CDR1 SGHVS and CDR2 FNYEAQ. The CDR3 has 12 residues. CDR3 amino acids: CASSLGADEQYF. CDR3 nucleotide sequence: TGTGCCAGCAGCTTAGGGGCAGACGAGCAGTACTTC. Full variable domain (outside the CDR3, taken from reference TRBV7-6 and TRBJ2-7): GAGVSQSPRYKVTKRGQDVALRCDPISGHVSLYWYRQALGQGPEFLTYFNYEAQQDKSGLPNDRFSAERPEGSISTLTIQRTEQRDSAMYRCASSLGADEQYFGPGTRLTVT.

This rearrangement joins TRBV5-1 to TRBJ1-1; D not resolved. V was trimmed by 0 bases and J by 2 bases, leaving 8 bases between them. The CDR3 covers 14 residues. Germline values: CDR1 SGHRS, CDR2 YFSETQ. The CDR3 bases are TGCGCCAGCAGCTTGGAGGCACCCAACACTGAAGCTTTCTTT. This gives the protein CASSLEAPNTEAFF.

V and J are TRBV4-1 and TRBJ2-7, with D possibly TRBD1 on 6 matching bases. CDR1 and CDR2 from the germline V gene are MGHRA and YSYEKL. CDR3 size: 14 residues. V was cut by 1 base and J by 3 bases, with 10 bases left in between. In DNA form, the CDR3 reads TGCGCCAGCAGCCAAGTAGCGACAGGCTACGAGCAGTACTTC. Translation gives CASSQVATGYEQYF.

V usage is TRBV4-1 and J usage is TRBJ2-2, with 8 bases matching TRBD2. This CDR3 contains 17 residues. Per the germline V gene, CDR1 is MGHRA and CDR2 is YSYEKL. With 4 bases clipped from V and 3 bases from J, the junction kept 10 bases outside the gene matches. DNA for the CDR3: TGCGCCAGCAGCCGAGAGGTCCCTAGCGGGCACACCGGGGAGCTGTTTTTT. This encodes CASSREVPSGHTGELFF.

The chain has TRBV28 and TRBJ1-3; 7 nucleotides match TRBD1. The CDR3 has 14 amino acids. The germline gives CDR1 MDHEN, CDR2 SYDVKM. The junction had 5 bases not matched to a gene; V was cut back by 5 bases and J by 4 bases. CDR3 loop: CASSLPDRGNTIYF. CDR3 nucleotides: TGTGCCAGCAGTCTCCCGGACAGGGGAAACACCATATATTTT.

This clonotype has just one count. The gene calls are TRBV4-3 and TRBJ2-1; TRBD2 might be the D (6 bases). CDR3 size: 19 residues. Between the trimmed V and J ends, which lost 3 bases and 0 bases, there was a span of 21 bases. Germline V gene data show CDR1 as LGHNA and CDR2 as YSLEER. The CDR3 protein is CASSQDHPSEPSSYNEQFF. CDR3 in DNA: TGCGCCAGCAGCCAGGACCATCCTAGCGAACCGAGCTCCTACAATGAGCAGTTCTTC.

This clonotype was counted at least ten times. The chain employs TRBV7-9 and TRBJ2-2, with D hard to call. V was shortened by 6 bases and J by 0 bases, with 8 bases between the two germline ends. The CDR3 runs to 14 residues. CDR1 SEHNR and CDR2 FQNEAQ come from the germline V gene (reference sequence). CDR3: CASSYGPNTGELFF. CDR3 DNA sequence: TGTGCCAGCAGTTACGGGCCGAACACCGGGGAGCTGTTTTTT.

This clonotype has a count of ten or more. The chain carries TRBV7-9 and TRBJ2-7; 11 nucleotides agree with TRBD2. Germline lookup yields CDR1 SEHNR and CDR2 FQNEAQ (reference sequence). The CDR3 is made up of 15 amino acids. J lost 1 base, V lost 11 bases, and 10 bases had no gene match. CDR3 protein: CAVERTSGHSYEQYF. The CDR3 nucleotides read TGTGCCGTTGAAAGGACTAGCGGGCATTCCTACGAGCAGTACTTC.

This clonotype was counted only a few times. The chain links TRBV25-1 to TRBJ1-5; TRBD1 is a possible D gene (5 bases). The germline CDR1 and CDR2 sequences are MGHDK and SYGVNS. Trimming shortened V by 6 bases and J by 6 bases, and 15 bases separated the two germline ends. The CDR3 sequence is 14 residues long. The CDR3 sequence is CASSQDSTSQPQHF. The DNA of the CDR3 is TGTGCCAGCAGCCAAGACAGCACCAGTCAGCCCCAGCATTTT.

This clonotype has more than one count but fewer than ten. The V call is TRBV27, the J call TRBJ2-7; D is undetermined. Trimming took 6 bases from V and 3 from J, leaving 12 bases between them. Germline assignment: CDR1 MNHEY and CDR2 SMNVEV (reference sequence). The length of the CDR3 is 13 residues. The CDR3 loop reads CASRSGPYYEQYF. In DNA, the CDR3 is TGTGCCAGCAGATCAGGACCCTACTACGAGCAGTACTTC.

The CDR3 region has the DNA TGTGCCAGCAGCGTAGGTTTGAGCCGAATGGGATCCTACGAGCAGTACTTC. This codes for CASSVGLSRMGSYEQYF. The chain recombines TRBV9 with TRBJ2-7; no firm D call. V was pared by 0 bases and J by 1 base, with 17 bases between. The CDR3 runs to 17 residues. Germline-derived CDR1 and CDR2 are SGDLS and YYNGEE.

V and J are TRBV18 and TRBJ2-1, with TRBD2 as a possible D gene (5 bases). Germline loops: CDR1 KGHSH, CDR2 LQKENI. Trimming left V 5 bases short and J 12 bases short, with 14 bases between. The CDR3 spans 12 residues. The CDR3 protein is CASSGESNPQFF. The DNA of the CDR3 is TGTGCCAGCTCAGGGGAGTCAAACCCGCAGTTCTTC.

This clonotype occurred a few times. Written as DNA, the CDR3 is TGTGCCAGCAGCACGGGACCGTCCTACGAGCAGTACTTC. This translates into CASSTGPSYEQYF. The chain joins TRBV12-3 or TRBV12-4 to TRBJ2-7, with D perhaps TRBD1 or TRBD2 (5 bases each). The CDR3 has 13 amino acids. V lost 6 bases and J 1 base, leaving 10 bases between the germline ends.

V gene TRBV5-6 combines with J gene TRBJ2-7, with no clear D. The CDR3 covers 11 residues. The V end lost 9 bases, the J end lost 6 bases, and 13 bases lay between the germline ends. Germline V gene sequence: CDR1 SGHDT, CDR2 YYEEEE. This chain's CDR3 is CATTIGSEQYF. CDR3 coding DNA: TGTGCCACCACAATCGGAAGCGAGCAGTACTTC.